This T cell receptor (beta chain) was sequenced in a study of blood T cell repertoires in COVID-19. The wider study: Sites across the United States, Italy and Spain contributed samples from acute and convalescent COVID-19.

This clone was picked up a small number of times. The CDR3 spans 15 residues. Unmatched junction bases numbered 8, after V lost 4 bases and J lost 7 bases. Per germline, CDR1 SEHNR and CDR2 FQNEAQ (reference sequence). The protocol was immunoSEQ multiplex PCR, while the TCRdb copy is restricted to in-frame clones and leaves out a portion. The table shows 130,000 or so clones, with about 83% occurring only once. The chain employs TRBV7-9 and TRBJ2-3; 10 bases are a match to TRBD2. The TCR sequence derives from a human donor in a cohort sampled during active COVID-19. Sequencing input: peripheral blood. CDR3 sequence reads: CASSSILAGTHTQYF. The DNA for the CDR3 is TGTGCCAGCAGCTCCATACTAGCGGGGACCCATACGCAGTATTTT.